A selection of T cell receptor beta chains follows, all from one sample in a study of blood T cell repertoires in COVID-19. Some clones are missing from TCRdb's copy, which holds only in-frame ones; the method was immunoSEQ multiplex PCR. The data hold tens of thousands of clones, with around 86% observed a single time. The specimen sequenced was peripheral blood. These receptors were taken from a woman older than 75 with acute or convalescent COVID-19. The CDR3 runs from the conserved cysteine through the conserved F or W. A D gene is named only where the DNA matches it firmly. Clone size, where shown, is once, few, many, or a class for clones that have expanded.

TRBV21-1,NA,TRBJ1-2,NA,TGTGCCAGCAGCAAACGTCGGGCAGGGGAACGCTTTAACTATGGCTACACCTTC,CASSKRRAGERFNYGYTF
TRBV9,NA,TRBJ2-3,NA,TGTGCCAGCAGCGTAGGAGGGGGACCCACAGATACGCAGTATTTT,CASSVGGGPTDTQYF
TRBV19,NA,TRBJ1-6,NA,TGTGCCAGTAGTCCCCGGGGGTATAATTCACCCCTCCACTTT,CASSPRGYNSPLHF
TRBV10-3,NA,TRBJ2-2,TRBD1,TGTGCCATCAGTGAAGCGCCAACAGGGGGCGTAAGCACCGGGGAGCTGTTTTTT,CAISEAPTGGVSTGELFF
TRBV6-1,NA,TRBJ1-5,NA,TGTGCCAGCTTGACAGGAGATAATCAGCCCCAGCATTTT,CASLTGDNQPQHF
TRBV18,few,TRBJ1-6,TRBD1,TGTGCCAGCTCACCGGGGACAGGGAATTCACCCCTCCACTTT,CASSPGTGNSPLHF
TRBV7-8,NA,TRBJ2-2,NA,TGTGCCAGCAGCTTAGCACTAGGAAATACCGGGGAGCTGTTTTTT,CASSLALGNTGELFF
TRBV29-1,NA,TRBJ2-7,NA,TGCAGCGTTGAAAGAGGGACCTACGAGCAGTACTTC,CSVERGTYEQYF
TRBV27,NA,TRBJ2-2,TRBD2,TGTGCCAGCAGTCCGGGACTAGCGGGAGGCGCGAACACCGGGGAGCTGTTTTTT,CASSPGLAGGANTGELFF
TRBV6-2/TRBV6-3,NA,TRBJ2-1,NA,TGTGCCAGCAGTTACCCCCTGAGCTCCTACAATGAGCAGTTCTTC,CASSYPLSSYNEQFF
TRBV7-2,NA,TRBJ1-1,NA,TGTGCCAGCAGCCTTGGACAGCTGAACACTGAAGCTTTCTTT,CASSLGQLNTEAFF
TRBV3-1/TRBV3-2,NA,TRBJ2-3,TRBD2,TGTGCCAGCAGCCTCGGAGTAGCGGGGGGCACAGATACGCAGTATTTT,CASSLGVAGGTDTQYF
TRBV4-3,NA,TRBJ1-2,NA,TGCGCCAGCAGCCAAGGGTCAGGGAACTATGGCTACACCTTC,CASSQGSGNYGYTF
TRBV30,NA,TRBJ2-3,NA,TGTGCCTGGACAAACGGGCGGGACACAGATACGCAGTATTTT,CAWTNGRDTDTQYF
TRBV23-1,NA,TRBJ1-1,NA,TGCGCCAGCAGTCAATCCGGGAGGGCCACTGAAGCTTTCTTT,CASSQSGRATEAFF
TRBV15,NA,TRBJ1-1,NA,TGTGCCACCAGCGGCCAGGGGCAGGGAAGAACTGAAGCTTTCTTT,CATSGQGQGRTEAFF
TRBV9,NA,TRBJ2-4,TRBD1,TGTGCCAGCAGCGTAGGAGGGGGCGCCGGCAAAAACATTCAGTACTTC,CASSVGGGAGKNIQYF
TRBV6-4,NA,TRBJ1-5,NA,TGTGCCAGCAGTTTGGCAGGACAGACCGTAACCAATCAGCCCCAGCATTTT,CASSLAGQTVTNQPQHF
TRBV6-5,NA,TRBJ1-4,NA,TGTGCCAGCAGTCCGGGAGAAAAACTGTTTTTT,CASSPGEKLFF
TRBV6-5,NA,TRBJ2-5,NA,TGTGCCAGCAGTTACTCTTGGGGTGGGGGGGAGACCCAGTACTTC,CASSYSWGGGETQYF
TRBV5-1,NA,TRBJ2-2,TRBD1,TGCGCCAGCAGCTGGGACAGGGGGCGCGGGGAGCTGTTTTTT,CASSWDRGRGELFF
TRBV4-2,NA,TRBJ1-4,TRBD1,TGTGCCAGCAGCCAAGGGACAGGGGTTGAAAAACTGTTTTTT,CASSQGTGVEKLFF
TRBV19,NA,TRBJ2-1,NA,TGTGCCAGTAGTATCCTAGGACTCGAACAAGCCTACAATGAGCAGTTCTTC,CASSILGLEQAYNEQFF
TRBV2,NA,TRBJ2-3,TRBD2,TGTGCCAGCAGACTTGGACTAGCGGGGGGCATAGATACGCAGTATTTT,CASRLGLAGGIDTQYF
TRBV6-5,NA,TRBJ2-1,TRBD1,TGTGCCAGCAACCGGGACAGGGGCTACAATGAGCAGTTCTTC,CASNRDRGYNEQFF
TRBV3-1/TRBV3-2,NA,TRBJ1-6,NA,TGTGCCAGCAGCCAAAGGCGACATGAGTATGGTTCACCCCTCCACTTT,CASSQRRHEYGSPLHF
TRBV6-1,NA,TRBJ1-5,NA,TGTGCCAGCAGTGAAGCGGGGGGAAGGGACCAGCCCCAGCATTTT,CASSEAGGRDQPQHF
TRBV6-1,few,TRBJ2-7,NA,TGTGCCAGCAGTGAGGCCAGATACGAGCAGTACTTC,CASSEARYEQYF
TRBV5-6,NA,TRBJ2-2,NA,TGTGCCAGCAGCGTGACGCCGGTGACTAGAATGGCCGGGGAGCTGTTTTTT,CASSVTPVTRMAGELFF
TRBV5-1,NA,TRBJ2-2,TRBD1,TGCGCCAGCATGGGACAGGTTAGCACCGGGGAGCTGTTTTTT,CASMGQVSTGELFF
TRBV9,NA,TRBJ1-6,NA,TGTGCCAGCAGCGTAGACAGGAATAATTCACCCCTCCACTTT,CASSVDRNNSPLHF
TRBV7-8,NA,TRBJ2-3,NA,TGTGCCAGCAGCTTAGTCTTCCGGCAGGGTGGCACAGATACGCAGTATTTT,CASSLVFRQGGTDTQYF
TRBV18,NA,TRBJ2-3,TRBD1,TGTGCCAGCTCACCACTCTTAGGACAGGGGTCTACGCAGTATTTT,CASSPLLGQGSTQYF
TRBV5-1,NA,TRBJ1-2,TRBD1,TGCGCCAGCAGCTTGGAGGGACAGGGGGCCTATGGCTACACCTTC,CASSLEGQGAYGYTF
TRBV29-1,NA,TRBJ2-7,NA,TGCAGCGTTGACCTACAGGGAGACGAGCAGTACTTC,CSVDLQGDEQYF
TRBV10-1,NA,TRBJ1-1,NA,TGCGCCTCTCGTGCGGGTGTCAACACTGAAGCTTTCTTT,CASRAGVNTEAFF
TRBV5-6,NA,TRBJ2-1,NA,TGTGCCAGCAGCTTGGGTCTAGCTGACCTTAATGAGCAGTTCTTC,CASSLGLADLNEQFF
TRBV7-3,once,TRBJ2-1,TRBD2,TGTGCCAGCAGCTTAAGTTATCGGGGGGGTGAGCAGTTCTTC,CASSLSYRGGEQFF
TRBV19,NA,TRBJ2-1,TRBD2,TGTGCCAGTAGTCCAGAGCGGGGGAGGAGCTCCTACAATGAGCAGTTCTTC,CASSPERGRSSYNEQFF
TRBV7-2,NA,TRBJ2-7,NA,TGTGCCAGCAGCCCCGCCTACGAGCAGTACTTC,CASSPAYEQYF
TRBV7-2,NA,TRBJ1-2,NA,TGTGCCAGCAGCTACTATAGGGGCACGGACTATGGCTACACCTTC,CASSYYRGTDYGYTF
TRBV3-1/TRBV3-2,NA,TRBJ1-2,NA,TGTGCCAGCAGTGCTACTAACTATGGCTACACCTTC,CASSATNYGYTF